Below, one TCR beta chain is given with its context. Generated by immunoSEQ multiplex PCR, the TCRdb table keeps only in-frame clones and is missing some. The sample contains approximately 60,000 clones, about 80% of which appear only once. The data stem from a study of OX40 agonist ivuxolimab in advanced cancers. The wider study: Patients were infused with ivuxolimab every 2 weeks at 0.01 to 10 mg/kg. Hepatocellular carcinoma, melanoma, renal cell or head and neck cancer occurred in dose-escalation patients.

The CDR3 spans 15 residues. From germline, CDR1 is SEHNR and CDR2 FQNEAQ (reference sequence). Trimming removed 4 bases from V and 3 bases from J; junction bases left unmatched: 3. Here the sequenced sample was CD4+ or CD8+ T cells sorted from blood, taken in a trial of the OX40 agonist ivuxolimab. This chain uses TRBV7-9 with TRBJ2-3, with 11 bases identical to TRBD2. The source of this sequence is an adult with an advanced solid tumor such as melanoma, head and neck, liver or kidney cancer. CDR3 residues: CASSSSGGRTDTQYF. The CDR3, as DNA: TGTGCCAGCAGCTCTAGCGGGGGGCGGACAGATACGCAGTATTTT.